This entry lists 28 T cell receptor beta chains sequenced from one sample in a study of somatic mutations in cytotoxic T cells in rheumatoid arthritis. Assay used: immunoSEQ multiplex PCR; TCRdb lists only in-frame clones, some missing. This repertoire shows under 20,000 clones, under 80% found once; its top ten account for around 15%. The sequenced sample consisted of CD8+ T cells sorted from blood. These receptors all come from an adult with rheumatoid arthritis.

The J gene is TRBJ1-2, the V gene TRBV13; tentative D call: TRBD1 (5 bases). Germline assignment: CDR1 PRHDT and CDR2 FYEKMQ (reference sequence). The CDR3 extends over 13 amino acids. Trimming pared 4 bases from V and 2 bases from J, leaving 8 bases between. CDR3: CASSSGANYGYTF. In DNA form, the CDR3 reads TGTGCCAGCAGCTCCGGGGCGAACTATGGCTACACCTTC.

By share, this clone counts as medium-sized (0.01 to 0.1%). This chain connects TRBV19 to TRBJ2-2; no firm D call. In germline, CDR1 is LNHDA, CDR2 SQIVND (reference sequence). The length of the CDR3 is 14 residues. Trimming cost V 5 bases and J 1 base, with 8 bases left between them. This CDR3 reads CASSVSENTGELFF. The CDR3 coding sequence is TGTGCCAGTAGTGTTTCGGAGAACACCGGGGAGCTGTTTTTT.

The J gene is TRBJ2-1, the V gene TRBV5-1, with TRBD1 matching 7 bases. This CDR3 region has 15 residues. Germline trimming cut 0 bases from V and 5 bases from J; bases unmatched to any gene: 5. CDR1 and CDR2 (germline): SGHRS, YFSETQ. CDR3 sequence reads: CASSLATGTDNEQFF. As DNA, the CDR3 is TGCGCCAGCAGCTTGGCCACCGGGACAGACAATGAGCAGTTCTTC.

The CDR3: CASSESVGDTQYF. The CDR3 DNA reads as TGCGCCAGCAGTGAGTCGGTAGGGGATACGCAGTATTTT. J is TRBJ2-3 and V is TRBV10-1; no reliable D call. The V end was cut by 0 bases, the J end by 6 bases, with 7 bases between. CDR1 and CDR2 from the germline V gene are WNHNN and SYGVQD (reference sequence). CDR3 length: 13 amino acids.

The chain employs TRBV11-2 and TRBJ2-3; 10 bases are shared with TRBD2. The ends lost 5 bases at V and 4 bases at J; junction bases unmatched: 9. The CDR3 is made up of 16 amino acids. The germline V gene has CDR1 SGHAT and CDR2 FQNNGV. This chain's CDR3 is CASSVKRGGIADTQYF. As DNA, the CDR3 is TGTGCCAGCAGCGTTAAGCGGGGGGGCATCGCAGATACGCAGTATTTT.

This rearrangement joins TRBV6-1 to TRBJ1-2; D gene uncertain. This CDR3 comprises 14 residues. Germline V gene lookup returns CDR1 MNHNS and CDR2 SASEGT. Deletions cut 5 bases from V and 8 bases from J, with 18 bases between. The CDR3 coding sequence is TGTGCCAGCAGTATCATGGCAGAGAGTTTAGGCTACACCTTC. This codes for CASSIMAESLGYTF.

The V call is TRBV30, the J call TRBJ1-6, with unresolved D. The CDR3 extends over 12 amino acids. Germline V lookup: CDR1 GTSNPN, CDR2 SVGIG (reference sequence). With 4 bases removed from V and 7 bases from J, the gap between germline ends came to 8 bases. The CDR3 DNA follows: TGTGCCTGGATATCTGCAAATTCACCCCTCCACTTT. Its protein is CAWISANSPLHF.

The rearrangement joins TRBV28 to TRBJ1-3, with TRBD1 as a possible D gene (6 bases). CDR1 is MDHEN and CDR2 is SYDVKM in the germline V gene. CDR3 size: 13 residues. With 2 bases removed from V and 5 bases from J, the gap between germline ends came to 7 bases. CDR3 residues: CASSLGGRNTIYF. DNA of the CDR3: TGTGCCAGCAGTTTAGGGGGCCGAAACACCATATATTTT.

This clone was seen just once. The chain combines TRBV27 with TRBJ2-1, with TRBD2 matching 7 bases. The J segment lost 5 bases and the V segment lost 7 bases, leaving 11 bases of the junction unmatched. The CDR3 covers 15 residues. Germline values: CDR1 MNHEY, CDR2 SMNVEV (reference sequence). The CDR3 sequence: CASTKRDWVDNEQFF. DNA of the CDR3: TGTGCCAGCACGAAGCGGGACTGGGTAGACAATGAGCAGTTCTTC.

The chain joins TRBV5-8 to TRBJ1-5, with D possibly TRBD1 on 5 matching bases. V was shortened by 6 bases and J by 0 bases, with 13 bases between the two germline ends. Germline V lookup: CDR1 SGHTS, CDR2 YDEGEE. The CDR3 spans 15 residues. The CDR3 here is CASTQTDYSNQPQHF. The CDR3 DNA follows: TGTGCCAGCACCCAGACAGACTATAGCAATCAGCCCCAGCATTTT.

Comment on this clone: One end of the junction does not line up with germline, which may come from a read error. The V call is TRBV7-9, the J call TRBJ2-2; no firm D call. The CDR3 has 12 residues. CDR1 is SEHNR and CDR2 is FQNEAQ in the germline V gene (reference sequence). The DNA for the CDR3 is TGTGCCAGCAGCTCGAAAACCGGGGAGCTGTTTTTT. This translates into CASSSKTGELFF.

V is TRBV9 and J is TRBJ2-2; D remains unclear. CDR3 length equals 12 residues. V shed 5 bases and J shed 3 bases, with 5 bases lying between them. The germline V gene encodes CDR1 SGDLS and CDR2 YYNGEE. CDR3 amino acids: CASSHDTGELFF. The CDR3 DNA follows: TGTGCCAGCAGTCATGACACCGGGGAGCTGTTTTTT.

The J gene is TRBJ1-6, the V gene TRBV11-2, with D uncertain. With 2 bases removed from V and 2 bases from J, the gap between germline ends came to 1 base. Germline CDR1 reads SGHAT; CDR2 reads FQNNGV. CDR3 length: 13 amino acids. CDR3 protein: CASSLPYNSPLHF. CDR3 DNA: TGTGCCAGCAGCTTACCCTATAATTCACCCCTCCACTTT.

V gene TRBV30 combines with J gene TRBJ1-4, with D uncertain. Trimming cost V 4 bases and J 8 bases, with 11 bases left between them. Per germline, CDR1 GTSNPN and CDR2 SVGIG (reference sequence). CDR3 length: 12 residues. CDR3 loop: CAWTGSGEKLFF. The DNA for the CDR3 is TGTGCCTGGACGGGGTCTGGAGAAAAACTGTTTTTT.

This clone was seen a handful of times. The rearrangement joins TRBV4-1 to TRBJ1-6; 9 bases line up with TRBD1. Germline V lookup: CDR1 MGHRA, CDR2 YSYEKL. CDR3 size: 17 residues. V shed 4 bases and J 8 bases; nucleotides not matched to a gene: 12. The CDR3, as DNA: TGCGCCAGCAGCCGCGTACTTACAGGGGGCGCGGATTCACCCCTCCACTTT. Translation gives CASSRVLTGGADSPLHF.

This rearrangement joins TRBV19 to TRBJ2-1, with 7 bases matching TRBD1. Germline loops: CDR1 LNHDA, CDR2 SQIVND (reference sequence). The CDR3 runs to 12 residues. Germline trimming cut 9 bases from V and 3 bases from J; bases unmatched to any gene: 2. The CDR3 nucleotides read TGTGCCAGCAGACAGGGCTACAATGAGCAGTTCTTC. This sequence encodes CASRQGYNEQFF.

The CDR3 DNA reads TGTGCCAGCAGTTATTGGGGCTTCCAAGAGACCCAGTACTTC. Translated: CASSYWGFQETQYF. This chain uses TRBV6-6 with TRBJ2-5; TRBD1 might be the D (5 bases). V dropped 3 bases and J dropped 1 base, with 9 bases sitting between them. The CDR3 loop spans 14 amino acids. Germline CDR1 reads MNHNY; CDR2 reads SVGAGI (reference sequence).

The V and J genes are TRBV5-1 and TRBJ1-5; D remains unclear. V was clipped by 0 bases and J by 2 bases, with 9 bases between them. In germline, CDR1 is SGHRS, CDR2 YFSETQ. The CDR3 spans 15 residues. CDR3 protein: CASSLAGNRNQPQHF. In nucleotides, the CDR3 is TGCGCCAGCAGCTTGGCCGGGAATCGCAATCAGCCCCAGCATTTT.

The chain couples TRBV28 to TRBJ2-1; D is perhaps TRBD2 (6 bases). The CDR3 length is 13 residues. Deletions cut 3 bases from V and 9 bases from J, with 12 bases between. Germline values: CDR1 MDHEN, CDR2 SYDVKM. CDR3 amino acids: CASSLGAGSEQFF. The CDR3 nucleotides are TGTGCCAGCAGTTTGGGTGCGGGGTCTGAGCAGTTCTTC.

The chain combines TRBV4-1 with TRBJ2-7, with D perhaps TRBD2 (5 bases). The CDR3 is 15 amino acids. The germline V gene encodes CDR1 MGHRA and CDR2 YSYEKL. The V end was cut by 0 bases, the J end by 2 bases, with 11 bases between. The CDR3 protein is CASSQDERAPYEQYF. The CDR3, as DNA: TGCGCCAGCAGCCAAGATGAGAGGGCCCCCTACGAGCAGTACTTC.

The CDR3 loop is CASSSTSLAGVNGNEQFF. DNA for the CDR3: TGTGCCAGCAGTTCGACCTCGTTAGCGGGAGTGAATGGAAATGAGCAGTTCTTC. The chain is built from TRBV7-2 and TRBJ2-1; 9 positions match TRBD2. The V and J ends lost 6 bases and 7 bases, in that order; junction bases with no gene match: 19. CDR3 size: 18 residues. From germline, CDR1 is SGHTA and CDR2 FQGNSA.

The chain links TRBV27 to TRBJ2-1, with 13 bases identical to TRBD2. The J segment lost 7 bases and the V segment lost 6 bases, leaving 6 bases of the junction unmatched. This CDR3 spans 15 amino acids. Germline CDR1 reads MNHEY; CDR2 reads SMNVEV (reference sequence). The CDR3 reads CASSPGTSGTNEQFF. The CDR3 DNA sequence: TGTGCCAGCAGCCCCGGGACTAGCGGGACTAATGAGCAGTTCTTC.

The chain joins TRBV5-1 to TRBJ1-6; D is uncertain. The germline CDR1 and CDR2 sequences are SGHRS and YFSETQ. The CDR3 contains 15 residues. Trimming pared 0 bases from V and 7 bases from J, leaving 11 bases between. The CDR3 protein is CASSLVSGGNSPLHF. CDR3 nucleotide sequence: TGCGCCAGCAGCTTGGTATCGGGAGGCAATTCACCCCTCCACTTT. Using reference TRBV5-1 and TRBJ1-6 for the parts outside the CDR3, the full variable domain is KAGVTQTPRYLIKTRGQQVTLSCSPISGHRSVSWYQQTPGQGLQFLFEYFSETQRNKGNFPGRFSGRQFSNSRSEMNVSTLELGDSALYLCASSLVSGGNSPLHFGNGTRLTVT.

This clone was seen only a few times. The gene calls are TRBV4-1 and TRBJ2-5, with TRBD2 matching 9 bases. J was trimmed by 5 bases and V by 4 bases; bases with no gene match: 5. The germline V gene encodes CDR1 MGHRA and CDR2 YSYEKL. The CDR3 contains 14 residues. The CDR3 nucleotides read TGCGCCAGCAGCCTTCTAGCGGGGAGGGAGACCCAGTACTTC. It translates to CASSLLAGRETQYF.

This clone is termed medium-sized. The V gene is TRBV10-1, the J gene TRBJ2-2, with 8 positions matching TRBD1. The CDR3 is made up of 15 amino acids. J gave up 6 bases and V 5 bases, and 8 bases lay outside the gene matches. CDR1 and CDR2 from the germline V gene are WNHNN and SYGVQD (reference sequence). DNA for the CDR3: TGCGCCAGCAGTTTTGCGGACAGGGACGCCGGGGAGCTGTTTTTT. Translation gives CASSFADRDAGELFF.

The rearrangement joins TRBV29-1 to TRBJ2-7; D is uncertain. CDR1 SQVTM and CDR2 ANQGSEA come from the germline V gene. Between the trimmed V and J ends, which lost 2 bases and 1 base, there was a span of 12 bases. CDR3 length: 14 amino acids. CDR3: CSVERVGGSYEQYF. In DNA, the CDR3 is TGCAGCGTTGAAAGGGTCGGTGGTTCCTACGAGCAGTACTTC.

J is TRBJ2-1 and V is TRBV5-1, with 10 bases fitting TRBD2. The CDR3 is 18 amino acids. CDR1 and CDR2 from the germline V gene are SGHRS and YFSETQ. With 4 bases clipped from V and 1 base from J, the junction kept 11 bases outside the gene matches. The CDR3 nucleotides are TGCGCCAGCAGCCTGGGCGGACTAGCGGATCCGTCCTACAATGAGCAGTTCTTC. It specifies CASSLGGLADPSYNEQFF. The full variable domain, with the rest looked up from reference TRBV5-1 and TRBJ2-1, is KAGVTQTPRYLIKTRGQQVTLSCSPISGHRSVSWYQQTPGQGLQFLFEYFSETQRNKGNFPGRFSGRQFSNSRSEMNVSTLELGDSALYLCASSLGGLADPSYNEQFFGPGTRLTVL.

The chain links TRBV7-9 to TRBJ1-1; 10 bases fit TRBD1. The CDR3 loop spans 17 amino acids. V was clipped by 7 bases and J by 4 bases; unmatched bases: 15. The germline CDR1 and CDR2 sequences are SEHNR and FQNEAQ (reference sequence). The CDR3, as DNA: TGTGCCAGCATCAAATCTCGCGACAGGGGGCGAGTCACTGAAGCTTTCTTT. Translating it yields CASIKSRDRGRVTEAFF.